Following are 8 T cell receptor beta chains from one sample sequenced in a study of T cell responses to AZD1222 COVID-19 vaccine. Libraries were prepared by immunoSEQ multiplex PCR; TCRdb keeps only in-frame clonotypes and omits some of them. Of about 130,000 clones in the sample, 90% to 95% are singletons; the top ten hold 1.6%. The sample consisted of peripheral blood, taken on day 0 of AZD1222 vaccination. These receptors were taken from an adult in good health.

V usage is TRBV9 and J usage is TRBJ1-1, with 7 positions matching TRBD1. Looked up from germline, CDR1 is SGDLS and CDR2 is YYNGEE. The CDR3 is 13 amino acids. Trimming removed 3 bases from V and 5 bases from J; junction bases left unmatched: 4. As DNA, the CDR3 is TGTGCCAGCAGCGGGGCAGGGGGAACTGAAGCTTTCTTT. As protein: CASSGAGGTEAFF.

The rearrangement joins TRBV4-3 to TRBJ2-3; TRBD2 might be the D (5 bases). Germline loops: CDR1 LGHNA, CDR2 YSLEER. The CDR3 is 16 residues long. Trimming took 1 base from V and 2 from J, leaving 13 bases between them. The CDR3 nucleotides are TGCGCCAGCAGCCAAGTAGCGAGCGGATACACAGATACGCAGTATTTT. Its protein is CASSQVASGYTDTQYF.

The chain uses TRBV9 and TRBJ1-6; D is perhaps TRBD1 (5 bases). The V and J ends lost 5 bases and 9 bases respectively, with 15 bases between them. The CDR3 length is 14 residues. Germline V gene lookup returns CDR1 SGDLS and CDR2 YYNGEE. CDR3 sequence (DNA): TGTGCCAGCAGTTACGGGGCAGGCGGTTCACCCCTCCACTTT. Protein sequence: CASSYGAGGSPLHF.

The V gene is TRBV9, the J gene TRBJ2-7, with D perhaps given as TRBD1 or TRBD2 (5 bases each). This CDR3 has 14 amino acids. CDR1 SGDLS and CDR2 YYNGEE come from the germline V gene. Trimming left V 0 bases short and J 6 bases short, with 13 bases between. The CDR3 region is CASSVVQLGGEQYF. The CDR3 region has the DNA TGTGCCAGCAGCGTAGTACAACTTGGGGGCGAGCAGTACTTC.

This clone was recorded only once. V and J are TRBV4-2 and TRBJ1-6; D possibly corresponds to TRBD1 (5 bases). The V end lost 0 bases, the J end lost 4 bases, and 13 bases lay between the germline ends. CDR1 is LGHNA, CDR2 YNFKEQ, per germline. The CDR3 covers 17 residues. This chain's CDR3 is CASSQDGQGPYNSPLHF. The CDR3 DNA is TGTGCCAGCAGCCAAGATGGGCAGGGACCTTATAATTCACCCCTCCACTTT.

The chain joins TRBV5-1 to TRBJ1-6; D is unclear. The germline gives CDR1 SGHRS, CDR2 YFSETQ. V shed 4 bases and J shed 3 bases, with 8 bases lying between them. This CDR3 comprises 14 residues. The chain's CDR3 is CASSPSLYNSPLHF. The CDR3 bases are TGCGCCAGCAGCCCGTCCCTCTATAATTCACCCCTCCACTTT.

This clone was seen a single time. The genes are TRBV5-6 and TRBJ1-2, with D perhaps TRBD1 (5 bases). Per germline, CDR1 SGHDT and CDR2 YYEEEE. Between the trimmed V and J ends, which lost 0 bases and 4 bases, there was a span of 10 bases. The CDR3 loop spans 14 amino acids. The CDR3 region has the DNA TGTGCCAGCAGCTTGGGGACACCTACCTATGGCTACACCTTC. Translation gives CASSLGTPTYGYTF.

This clone was detected a few times. The chain combines TRBV14 with TRBJ1-2, with no clear D. V gave up 4 bases and J gave up 5 bases, with 8 bases separating them. CDR3 length: 12 residues. In germline, CDR1 is SGHDN, CDR2 FVKESK. This chain's CDR3 is CASSPAAYGYTF. CDR3 coding DNA: TGTGCCAGCAGCCCGGCTGCTTATGGCTACACCTTC.